This T cell receptor (beta chain) was sequenced for a study of control samples from healthy donors and cancer patients. Sequencing was performed with immunoSEQ multiplex PCR; in TCRdb, only in-frame clones are kept and a portion is missing. Among about 59,000 clones, roughly nine tenths were seen once, and the ten largest hold approximately 1.5%. The junction had 5 bases not matched to a gene; V was cut back by 4 bases and J by 3 bases. Germline V gene lookup returns CDR1 MNHNY and CDR2 SVGAGI (reference sequence). The CDR3 is 15 residues long. This clone was seen only a few times. This sequence originates from a middle-aged man with colorectal cancer. This rearrangement joins TRBV6-6 to TRBJ1-5, with TRBD1 identical over 8 bases. Input material: PBMCs. The CDR3 loop is CASSSRGQANQPQHF. In nucleotides, the CDR3 is TGTGCCAGCAGTTCTAGGGGACAGGCCAATCAGCCCCAGCATTTT.